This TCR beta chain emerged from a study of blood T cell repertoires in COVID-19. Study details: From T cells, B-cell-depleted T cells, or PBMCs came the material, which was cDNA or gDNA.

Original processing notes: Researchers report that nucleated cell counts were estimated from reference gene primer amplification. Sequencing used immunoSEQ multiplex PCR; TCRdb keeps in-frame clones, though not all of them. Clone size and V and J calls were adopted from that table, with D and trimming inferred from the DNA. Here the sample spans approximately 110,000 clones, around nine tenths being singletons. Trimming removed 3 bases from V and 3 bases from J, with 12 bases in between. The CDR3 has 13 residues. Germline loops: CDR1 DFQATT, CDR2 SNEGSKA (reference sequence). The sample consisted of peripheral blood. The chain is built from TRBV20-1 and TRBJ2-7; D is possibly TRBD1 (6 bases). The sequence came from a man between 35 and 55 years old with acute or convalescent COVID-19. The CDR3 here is CSASGQSYYEQYF. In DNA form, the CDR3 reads TGCAGTGCTAGTGGACAGTCTTACTACGAGCAGTACTTC.